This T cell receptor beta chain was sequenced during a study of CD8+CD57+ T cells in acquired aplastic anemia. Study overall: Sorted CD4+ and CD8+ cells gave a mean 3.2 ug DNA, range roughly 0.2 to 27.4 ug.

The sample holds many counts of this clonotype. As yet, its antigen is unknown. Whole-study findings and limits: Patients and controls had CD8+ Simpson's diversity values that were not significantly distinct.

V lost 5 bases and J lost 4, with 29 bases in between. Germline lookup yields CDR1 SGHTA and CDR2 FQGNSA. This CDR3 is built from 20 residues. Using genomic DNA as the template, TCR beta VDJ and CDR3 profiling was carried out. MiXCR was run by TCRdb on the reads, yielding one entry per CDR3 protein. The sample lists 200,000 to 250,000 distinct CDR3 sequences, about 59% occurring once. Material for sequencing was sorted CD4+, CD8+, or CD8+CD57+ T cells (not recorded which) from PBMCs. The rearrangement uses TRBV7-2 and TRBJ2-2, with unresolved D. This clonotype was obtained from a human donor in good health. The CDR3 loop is CASSPTYRRQERLGTGELFF. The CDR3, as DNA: TGTGCCAGCAGCCCGACTTACAGACGGCAGGAGAGACTCGGCACCGGGGAGCTGTTTTTT.